This T cell receptor beta chain was captured by sequencing in a study of cytomegalovirus exposure and HLA in healthy donors. As concerns this clone: The antigen is unknown.

Primers included in the PCR were 60 Vbeta and 13 Jbeta primers. The method was immunoSEQ multiplex PCR; TCRdb's version includes in-frame clones alone and lacks a portion of them. The sample lists some 200,000 clones, roughly 80% occurring once. Study results and caveats: Later analysis indicated greater clonal expansion among HLA-associated TCR beta chains than among equally common other chains. When a later analysis was performed, an Asian-associated ancestry cluster reportedly had fewer N-insertions than the approximately 600-donor mean.

Sequencing input: PBMCs. This receptor was taken from a girl under 18 in good health and CMV-seronegative.

The CDR3 is CASSARDWMGDTQYF. The CDR3 DNA follows: TGTGCCAGCAGTGCCCGGGACTGGATGGGAGATACGCAGTATTTT. The V gene is TRBV9, the J gene TRBJ2-3, with D possibly matching TRBD2 (6 bases). V lost 5 bases and J 5 bases, leaving 18 bases between the germline ends. This CDR3 spans 15 amino acids. The germline CDR1 and CDR2 sequences are SGDLS and YYNGEE. The whole variable domain, remainder taken from reference TRBV9 and TRBJ2-3, is DSGVTQTPKHLITATGQRVTLRCSPRSGDLSVYWYQQSLDQGLQFLIQYYNGEERAKGNILERFSAQQFPDLHSELNLSSLELGDSALYFCASSARDWMGDTQYFGPGTRLTVL.